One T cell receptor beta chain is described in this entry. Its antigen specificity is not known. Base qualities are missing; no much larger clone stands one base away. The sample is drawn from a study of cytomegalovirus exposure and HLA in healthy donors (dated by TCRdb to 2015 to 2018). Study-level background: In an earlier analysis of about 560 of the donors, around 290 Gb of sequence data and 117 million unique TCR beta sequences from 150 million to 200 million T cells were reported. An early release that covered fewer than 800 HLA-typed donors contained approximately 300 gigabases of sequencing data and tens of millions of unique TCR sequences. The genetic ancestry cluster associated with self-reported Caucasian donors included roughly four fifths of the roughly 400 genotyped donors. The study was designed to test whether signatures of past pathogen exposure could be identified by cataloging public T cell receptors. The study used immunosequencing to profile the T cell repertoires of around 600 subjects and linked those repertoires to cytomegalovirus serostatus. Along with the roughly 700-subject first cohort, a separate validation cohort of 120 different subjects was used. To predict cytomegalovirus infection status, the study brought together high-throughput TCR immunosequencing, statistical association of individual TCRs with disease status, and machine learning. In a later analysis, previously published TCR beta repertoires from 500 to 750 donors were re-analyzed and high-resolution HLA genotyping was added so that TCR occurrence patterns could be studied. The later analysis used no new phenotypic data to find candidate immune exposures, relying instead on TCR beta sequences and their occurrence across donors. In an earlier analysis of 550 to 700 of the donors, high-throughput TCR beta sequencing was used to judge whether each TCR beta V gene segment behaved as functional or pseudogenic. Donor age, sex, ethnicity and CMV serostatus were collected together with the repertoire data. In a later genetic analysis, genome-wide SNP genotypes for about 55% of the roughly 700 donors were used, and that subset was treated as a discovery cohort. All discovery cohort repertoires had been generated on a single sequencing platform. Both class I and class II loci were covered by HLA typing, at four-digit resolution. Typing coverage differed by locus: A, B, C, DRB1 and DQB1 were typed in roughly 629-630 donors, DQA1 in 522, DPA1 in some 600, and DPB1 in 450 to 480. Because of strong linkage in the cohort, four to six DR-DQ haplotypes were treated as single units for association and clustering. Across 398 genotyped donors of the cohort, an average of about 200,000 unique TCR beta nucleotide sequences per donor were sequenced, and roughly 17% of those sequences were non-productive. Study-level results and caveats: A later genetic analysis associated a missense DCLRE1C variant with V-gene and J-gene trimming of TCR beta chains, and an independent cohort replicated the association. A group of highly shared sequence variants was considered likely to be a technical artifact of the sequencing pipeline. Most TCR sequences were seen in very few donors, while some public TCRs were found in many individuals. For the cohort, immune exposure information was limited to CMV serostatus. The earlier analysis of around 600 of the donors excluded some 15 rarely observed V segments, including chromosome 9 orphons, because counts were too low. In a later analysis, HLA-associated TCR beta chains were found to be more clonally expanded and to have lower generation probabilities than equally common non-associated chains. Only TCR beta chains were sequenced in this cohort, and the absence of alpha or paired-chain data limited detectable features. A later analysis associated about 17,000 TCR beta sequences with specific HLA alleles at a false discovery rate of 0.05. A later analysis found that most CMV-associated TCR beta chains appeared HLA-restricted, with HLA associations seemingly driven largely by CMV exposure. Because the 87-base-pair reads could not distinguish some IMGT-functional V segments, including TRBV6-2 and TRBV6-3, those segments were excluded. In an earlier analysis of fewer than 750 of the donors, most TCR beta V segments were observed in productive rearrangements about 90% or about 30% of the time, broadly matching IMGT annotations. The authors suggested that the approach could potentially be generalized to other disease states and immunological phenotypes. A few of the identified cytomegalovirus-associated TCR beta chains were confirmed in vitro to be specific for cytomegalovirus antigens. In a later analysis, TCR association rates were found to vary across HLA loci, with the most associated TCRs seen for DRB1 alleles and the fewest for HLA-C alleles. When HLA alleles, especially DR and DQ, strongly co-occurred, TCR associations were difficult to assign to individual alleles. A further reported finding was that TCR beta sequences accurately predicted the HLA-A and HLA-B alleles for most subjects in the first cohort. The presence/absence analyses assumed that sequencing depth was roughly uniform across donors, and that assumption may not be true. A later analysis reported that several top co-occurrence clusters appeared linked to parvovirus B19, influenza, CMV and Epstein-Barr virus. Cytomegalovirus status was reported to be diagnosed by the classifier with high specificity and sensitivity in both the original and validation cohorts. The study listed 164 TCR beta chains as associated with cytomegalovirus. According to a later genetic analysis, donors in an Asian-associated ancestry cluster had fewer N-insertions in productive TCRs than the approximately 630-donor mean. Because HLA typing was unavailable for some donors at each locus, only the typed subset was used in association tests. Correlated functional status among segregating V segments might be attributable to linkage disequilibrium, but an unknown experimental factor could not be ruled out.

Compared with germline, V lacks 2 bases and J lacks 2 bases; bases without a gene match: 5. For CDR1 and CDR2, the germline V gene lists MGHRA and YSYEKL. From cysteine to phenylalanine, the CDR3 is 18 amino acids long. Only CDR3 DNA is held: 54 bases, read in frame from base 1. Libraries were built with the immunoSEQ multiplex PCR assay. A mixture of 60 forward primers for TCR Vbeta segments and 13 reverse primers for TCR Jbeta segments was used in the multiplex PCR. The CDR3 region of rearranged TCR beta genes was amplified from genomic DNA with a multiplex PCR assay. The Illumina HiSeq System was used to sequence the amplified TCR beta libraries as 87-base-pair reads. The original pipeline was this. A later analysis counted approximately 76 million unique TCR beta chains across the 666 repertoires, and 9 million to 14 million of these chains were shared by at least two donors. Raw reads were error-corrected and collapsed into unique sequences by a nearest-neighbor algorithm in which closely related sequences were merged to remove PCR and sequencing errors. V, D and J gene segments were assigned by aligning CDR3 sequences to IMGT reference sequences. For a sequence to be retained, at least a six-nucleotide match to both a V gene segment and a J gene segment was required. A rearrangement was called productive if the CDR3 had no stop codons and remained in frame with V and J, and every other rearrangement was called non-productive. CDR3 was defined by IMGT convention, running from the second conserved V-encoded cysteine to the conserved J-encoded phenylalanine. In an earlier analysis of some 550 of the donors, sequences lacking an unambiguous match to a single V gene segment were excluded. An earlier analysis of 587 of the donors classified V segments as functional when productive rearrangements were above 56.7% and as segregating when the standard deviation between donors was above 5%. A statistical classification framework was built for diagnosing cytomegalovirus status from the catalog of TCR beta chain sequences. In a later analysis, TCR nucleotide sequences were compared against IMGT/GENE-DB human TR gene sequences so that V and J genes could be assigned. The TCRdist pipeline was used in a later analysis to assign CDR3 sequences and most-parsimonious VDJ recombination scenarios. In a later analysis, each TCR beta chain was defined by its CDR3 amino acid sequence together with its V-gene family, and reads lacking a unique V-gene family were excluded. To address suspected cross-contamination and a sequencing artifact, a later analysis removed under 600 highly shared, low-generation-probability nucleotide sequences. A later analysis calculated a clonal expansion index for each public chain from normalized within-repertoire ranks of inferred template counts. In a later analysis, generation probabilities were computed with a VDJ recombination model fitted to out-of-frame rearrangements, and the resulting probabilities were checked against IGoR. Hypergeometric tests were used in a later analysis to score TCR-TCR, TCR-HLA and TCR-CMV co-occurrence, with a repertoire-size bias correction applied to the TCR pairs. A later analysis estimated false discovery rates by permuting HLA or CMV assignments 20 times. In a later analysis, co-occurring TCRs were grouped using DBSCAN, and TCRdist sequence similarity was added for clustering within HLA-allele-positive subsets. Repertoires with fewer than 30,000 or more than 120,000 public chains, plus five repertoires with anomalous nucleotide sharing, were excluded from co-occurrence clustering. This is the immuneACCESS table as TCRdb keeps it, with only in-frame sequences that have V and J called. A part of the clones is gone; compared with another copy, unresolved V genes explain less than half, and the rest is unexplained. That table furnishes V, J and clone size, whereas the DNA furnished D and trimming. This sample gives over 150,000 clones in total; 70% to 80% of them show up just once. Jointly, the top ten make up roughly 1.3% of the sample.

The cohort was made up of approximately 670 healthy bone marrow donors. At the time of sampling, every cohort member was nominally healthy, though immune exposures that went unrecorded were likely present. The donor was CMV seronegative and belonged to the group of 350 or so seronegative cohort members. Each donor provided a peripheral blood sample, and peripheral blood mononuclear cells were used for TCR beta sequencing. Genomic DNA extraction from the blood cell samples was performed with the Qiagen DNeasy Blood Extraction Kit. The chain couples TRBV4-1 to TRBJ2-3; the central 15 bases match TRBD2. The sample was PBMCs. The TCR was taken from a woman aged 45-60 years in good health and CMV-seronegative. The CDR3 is CASSQPGLAGGFTDTQYF. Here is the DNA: TGCGCCAGCAGCCAACCTGGACTAGCGGGAGGGTTCACAGATACGCAGTATTTT.